Shown below are 5 T cell receptor beta chains from a single sample sequenced in a study of beta chain features in type 1 diabetes. As every portion of the isolated RNA was reverse transcribed, the sequencing read expressed TCRB transcripts. Produced via immunoSEQ multiplex PCR; TCRdb's table is partial and in-frame only. The sample has 970,000 or so clones, under 20% seen once. Sequenced sample: naive CD4+ T cells from blood. These receptors were collected from a young woman in good health.

The chain combines TRBV6-5 with TRBJ1-2, with 8 bases fitting TRBD1. Germline V CDR1 and CDR2: MNHEY, SVGAGI. This CDR3 comprises 14 residues. V lost 5 bases and J lost 7; bases outside the gene matches: 9. This chain's CDR3 is CASSTDRGLGGYTF. The CDR3 DNA reads as TGTGCCAGCAGTACCGACAGGGGTTTGGGTGGCTACACCTTC.

This clone has more than one count but fewer than ten. The V call is TRBV5-1, the J call TRBJ2-2; 9 bases align to TRBD2. With V trimmed by 1 base and J by 6 bases, 4 bases remained unmatched. The CDR3 has 15 amino acids. CDR1 is SGHRS and CDR2 is YFSETQ in the germline V gene. CDR3 residues: CASSLFSGSSGELFF. Written as DNA, the CDR3 is TGCGCCAGCAGCTTGTTTAGCGGGAGCTCCGGGGAGCTGTTTTTT.

In this sample, this clone turned up a few times. The chain uses TRBV10-3 and TRBJ2-7, with unresolved D. Germline CDR1 and CDR2: ENHRY and SYGVKD. This CDR3 is 14 amino acids long. The V end was cut by 10 bases, the J end by 0 bases, with 16 bases between. The CDR3 sequence: CATGPEPFSYEQYF. For the CDR3, the DNA is TGTGCCACGGGCCCCGAGCCCTTCTCCTACGAGCAGTACTTC.

This clone has more than one count but fewer than ten. The chain carries TRBV7-9 and TRBJ2-2; no definite D call. CDR1 SEHNR and CDR2 FQNEAQ come from the germline V gene (reference sequence). V was pared by 5 bases and J by 5 bases, with 6 bases between. The CDR3 runs to 12 residues. CDR3 sequence (DNA): TGTGCCAGCAGCCTAGAGACCGGGGAGCTGTTTTTT. Translating it yields CASSLETGELFF. The whole variable domain, filled in from reference TRBV7-9 and TRBJ2-2, reads DTGVSQNPRHKITKRGQNVTFRCDPISEHNRLYWYRQTLGQGPEFLTYFQNEAQLEKSRLLSDRFSAERPKGSFSTLEIQRTEQGDSAMYLCASSLETGELFFGEGSRLTVL.

V gene TRBV11-2 combines with J gene TRBJ2-5; D uncertain. V was clipped by 5 bases and J by 2 bases, with 15 bases between them. Germline loops: CDR1 SGHAT, CDR2 FQNNGV. CDR3 length equals 15 residues. The CDR3: CASSRAHRRQETQYF. The CDR3 coding sequence is TGTGCCAGCAGCCGCGCTCATAGAAGACAAGAGACCCAGTACTTC.